This T cell receptor beta chain was retrieved from a study of cytomegalovirus exposure and HLA in healthy donors. The PCR contained 60 Vbeta and 13 Jbeta primers. Repertoires were generated with immunoSEQ multiplex PCR, while TCRdb's copy carries only in-frame clones and drops some. The data hold 95,000 to 100,000 clones, with more than 80% observed a single time. J was trimmed by 6 bases and V by 10 bases; bases with no gene match: 7. CDR3 length equals 14 residues. Germline V gene data show CDR1 as LNHDA and CDR2 as SQIVND (reference sequence). This clone was counted only a few times. The sample taken for sequencing was PBMCs. This sequence originates from a young man in good health and CMV-seronegative. The chain couples TRBV19 to TRBJ2-4; the match to TRBD1 covers 12 bases. In nucleotides, the CDR3 is TGTGCCAAACCGGGACAGGGGGCGGTAAACATTCAGTACTTC. It codes for CAKPGQGAVNIQYF.